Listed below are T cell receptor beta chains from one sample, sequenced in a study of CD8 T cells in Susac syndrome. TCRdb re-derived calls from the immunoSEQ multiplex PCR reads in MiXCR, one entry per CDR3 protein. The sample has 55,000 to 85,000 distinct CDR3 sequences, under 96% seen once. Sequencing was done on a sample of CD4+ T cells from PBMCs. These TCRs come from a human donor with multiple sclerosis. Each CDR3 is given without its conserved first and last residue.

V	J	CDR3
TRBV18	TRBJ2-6	ASSFTGGSGANVLT
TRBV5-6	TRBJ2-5	ASMGLTGAQETQY
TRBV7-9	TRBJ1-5	ASSLVGRGQGQPQH
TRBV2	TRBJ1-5	ASSAQGAWNQPQH
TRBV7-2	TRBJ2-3	ASSSTGVSTDTQY
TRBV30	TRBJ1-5	AWSSRSNQPQH
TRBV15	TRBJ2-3	ATSGYRGGSTDTQY
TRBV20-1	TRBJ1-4	SATGSSNEKLF
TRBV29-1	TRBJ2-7	SVTSFSHLGTSYEQY
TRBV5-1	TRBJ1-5	ASSLDGTDRNQPQH
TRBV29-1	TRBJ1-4	SGTENEKLF
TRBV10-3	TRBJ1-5	AISGRQGSQPQH
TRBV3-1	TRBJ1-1	ASSQESGGGTEAF
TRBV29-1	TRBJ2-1	SATVDSEQF
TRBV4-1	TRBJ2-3	ASSQVAGGLDTQY
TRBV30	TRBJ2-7	AWKREWTGSYEQY
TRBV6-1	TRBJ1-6	ASSQPEHLGQANSPLH
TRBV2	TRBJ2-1	ASSEGGRTEQF
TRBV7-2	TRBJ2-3	ASSLSRDSPQY
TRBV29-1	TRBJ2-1	SAKSTGEQF
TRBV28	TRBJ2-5	ASNNQGAETQY
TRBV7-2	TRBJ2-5	ASSLAGPSGGPLGTQY
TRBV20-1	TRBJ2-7	SATLTTTGSYEQY
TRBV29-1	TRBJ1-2	SAVEILANYGYT
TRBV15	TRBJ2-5	ATSWGGAQETQY
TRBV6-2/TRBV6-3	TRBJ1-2	ATPGQGSRGYT
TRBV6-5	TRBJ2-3	ASSYGRVSTDTQY
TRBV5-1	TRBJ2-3	ASSRDADTQY
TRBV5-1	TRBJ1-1	ASSTGQEKGAF
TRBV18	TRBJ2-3	ASSPAGGQDTQY
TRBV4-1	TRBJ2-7	ASSQVGTGGYEQY
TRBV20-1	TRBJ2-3	SASRLAGEGTQY
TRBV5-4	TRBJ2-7	ASSKSGAAYEQY
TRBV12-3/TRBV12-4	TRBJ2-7	ASSFVGDSSYEQY
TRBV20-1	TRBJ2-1	SARDGLAMFDNEQF
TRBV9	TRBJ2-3	ASSVLSGLNTDTQY
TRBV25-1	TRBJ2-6	ASSGLGTTAGANVLT
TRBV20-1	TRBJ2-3	SAKGTSWGTDTQY
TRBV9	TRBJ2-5	ASSARTGLFQY
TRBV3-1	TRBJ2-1	ASSRVSSGGEQF
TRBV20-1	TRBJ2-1	SASAPQGWYNEQF
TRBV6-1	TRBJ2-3	ASKDRSTTDTQY
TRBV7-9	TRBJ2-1	ASRNRYNEQF